What follows are 19 T cell receptor beta chains derived from one specimen sequenced in a study of shared clonotypes between healthy human individuals. CD8 cells classed as naive were CD45RO-negative and positively selected for CCR7, excluding terminally differentiated effector memory CD45RA+ cells. Profiling relied on immunoSEQ multiplex PCR, and the TCRdb table lists in-frame clones only, not all of them. The profile shows over 2 million clones, approximately 95% of them singletons. Sequencing was done on a sample of naive CD8+ T cells sorted from blood. The receptor source for this set is a man younger than 30 in good health.

The chain carries TRBV4-1 and TRBJ1-2; D perhaps matches TRBD1 (5 bases). The CDR3 contains 15 residues. V was pared by 0 bases and J by 6 bases, with 14 bases between. The V gene's germline CDR1 is MGHRA and CDR2 YSYEKL. CDR3 sequence reads: CASSQDHIGADGYTF. The CDR3 DNA reads as TGCGCCAGCAGCCAAGATCATATAGGGGCTGATGGCTACACCTTC.

This rearrangement joins TRBV7-8 to TRBJ1-4; no definite D call. The CDR3 is 17 residues long. The germline V gene encodes CDR1 SGHVS and CDR2 FQNEAQ. The germline V and J ends were trimmed by 0 bases and 0 bases, with 11 bases remaining between them. As DNA, the CDR3 is TGTGCCAGCAGCTTAGCTTCCGGTTGGACAACTAATGAAAAACTGTTTTTT. Its protein product is CASSLASGWTTNEKLFF. Together with reference TRBV7-8 and TRBJ1-4, the CDR3 gives the full variable domain: GAGVSQSPRYKVAKRGQDVALRCDPISGHVSLFWYQQALGQGPEFLTYFQNEAQLDKSGLPSDRFFAERPEGSVSTLKIQRTQQEDSAVYLCASSLASGWTTNEKLFFGSGTQLSVL.

This sequence joins TRBV13 and TRBJ2-3; 11 bases agree with TRBD2. The CDR3 runs to 15 residues. Per the germline V gene, CDR1 is PRHDT and CDR2 is FYEKMQ (reference sequence). J gave up 6 bases and V 2 bases, and 4 bases lay outside the gene matches. DNA of the CDR3: TGTGCCAGCAGCTTAAAACTAGCGGGAGCCGATACGCAGTATTTT. It specifies CASSLKLAGADTQYF. Drawing the rest from reference TRBV13 and TRBJ2-3, the complete variable domain is AAGVIQSPRHLIKEKRETATLKCYPIPRHDTVYWYQQGPGQDPQFLISFYEKMQSDKGSIPDRFSAQQFSDYHSELNMSSLELGDSALYFCASSLKLAGADTQYFGPGTRLTVL.

V is TRBV5-4 and J is TRBJ2-7; D is perhaps TRBD1 or TRBD2 (5 bases each). The ends were cut back, 4 bases at V and 3 bases at J, with 17 bases in the middle. CDR1 SGHNT and CDR2 YYREEE come from the germline V gene (reference sequence). The CDR3 has 15 amino acids. The CDR3 DNA reads as TGTGCCAGCAGCCCCGGGACGACGCCGTACTACGAGCAGTACTTC. Amino acids: CASSPGTTPYYEQYF.

Regarding this clone: Other DNA sequences of this sample code for an identical CDR3. The rearrangement links TRBV2 to TRBJ2-1; weak D call: TRBD1 (5 bases). Germline V gene lookup returns CDR1 SNHLY and CDR2 FYNNEI. The CDR3 loop spans 15 amino acids. Trimming cost V 0 bases and J 7 bases, with 13 bases left between them. The CDR3 is CASSEAGQGQNEQFF. DNA for the CDR3: TGTGCCAGCAGTGAAGCAGGGCAGGGTCAAAATGAGCAGTTCTTC.

The gene calls are TRBV12-5 and TRBJ1-2; the D is unclear. The CDR3 runs 13 residues. V was shortened by 1 base and J by 6 bases, with 9 bases between the two germline ends. Germline lookup yields CDR1 LGHNT and CDR2 FRNRAP. The CDR3 is CASGLASEDGYTF. The DNA for the CDR3 is TGTGCTAGTGGTTTGGCCTCGGAGGATGGCTACACCTTC.

The DNA of the CDR3 is TGCGCCAGCAGCCACCCAGGGGAAGGAAGCAATGAGCAGTTCTTC. Its translation: CASSHPGEGSNEQFF. V usage is TRBV4-3 and J usage is TRBJ2-1; maybe TRBD1 (6 bases). Trimming took off 3 bases at V and 6 bases at J, with 15 bases between the two ends. Germline V gene lookup returns CDR1 LGHNA and CDR2 YSLEER. The CDR3 is 15 amino acids.

This sequence joins TRBV5-8 and TRBJ2-3; tentative D call: TRBD2 (5 bases). The germline gives CDR1 SGHTS, CDR2 YDEGEE. Trimming stripped 3 bases from V and 0 bases from J, with 17 bases between. CDR3 length: 17 residues. CDR3 in amino acids: CASSSWAEALSTDTQYF. DNA for the CDR3: TGTGCCAGCAGCTCCTGGGCGGAGGCGTTAAGCACAGATACGCAGTATTTT.

The chain recombines TRBV4-1 with TRBJ2-7, with 7 bases matching TRBD2. The CDR3 totals 15 residues. V was pared by 3 bases and J by 4 bases, with 9 bases of the junction left unmatched. The germline CDR1 and CDR2 sequences are MGHRA and YSYEKL. The CDR3 bases are TGCGCCAGCAGCCACAGACTAGCCGACCTATACGAGCAGTACTTC. Encoded protein: CASSHRLADLYEQYF.

On this clone: Additional DNA sequences in this sample encode the identical CDR3. J is TRBJ2-3 and V is TRBV27, with 11 positions matching TRBD2. The germline gives CDR1 MNHEY, CDR2 SMNVEV (reference sequence). V shed 3 bases, J shed 5 bases, and the junction held 4 bases outside the gene matches. This CDR3 spans 15 amino acids. The CDR3 spells CASSFLAGGIDTQYF. DNA of the CDR3: TGTGCCAGCAGTTTCCTAGCGGGAGGTATAGATACGCAGTATTTT.

The V and J genes are TRBV30 and TRBJ1-2, with 7 bases aligning to TRBD1. Germline CDR1 reads GTSNPN; CDR2 reads SVGIG (reference sequence). Unmatched junction bases numbered 11, after V lost 4 bases and J lost 0 bases. CDR3 length: 16 amino acids. The CDR3 reads CAWIILDRMANYGYTF. DNA of the CDR3: TGTGCCTGGATTATCCTGGACAGGATGGCTAACTATGGCTACACCTTC.

The V and J genes are TRBV4-3 and TRBJ2-2, with D perhaps matching TRBD2 (5 bases). The germline V gene encodes CDR1 LGHNA and CDR2 YSLEER. The CDR3 is made up of 15 amino acids. V dropped 2 bases and J dropped 6 bases, with 13 bases sitting between them. CDR3 coding DNA: TGCGCCAGCAGCCAATGGAGGCTAGCCGCCGGGGAGCTGTTTTTT. Translating gives CASSQWRLAAGELFF.

To note about this clone: Other DNA sequences within the sample encode an identical CDR3. This sequence joins TRBV7-6 and TRBJ1-1, with 7 bases matching TRBD1. V was clipped by 1 base and J by 0 bases; unmatched bases: 2. The CDR3 covers 15 residues. Germline V gene sequence: CDR1 SGHVS, CDR2 FNYEAQ. The DNA of the CDR3 is TGTGCCAGCAGCTTAGGGACAGGAGTGAACACTGAAGCTTTCTTT. This gives the protein CASSLGTGVNTEAFF.

The chain has TRBV29-1 and TRBJ2-1, with D possibly TRBD1 on 6 matching bases. The CDR3 consists of 13 residues. The germline V gene has CDR1 SQVTM and CDR2 ANQGSEA. V shed 5 bases and J shed 6 bases, with 14 bases lying between them. The CDR3 DNA is TGCAGCGTTCTGACAGGCAACCTCAATGAGCAGTTCTTC. It specifies CSVLTGNLNEQFF.

The DNA of the CDR3 is TGTGCCAGCAGACTCGACAGGGGCACTGAAGCTTTCTTT. Protein sequence: CASRLDRGTEAFF. This chain connects TRBV27 to TRBJ1-1; TRBD1 matches 8 bases. The CDR3 is made up of 13 amino acids. CDR1 is MNHEY and CDR2 is SMNVEV in the germline V gene (reference sequence). Germline trimming cut 6 bases from V and 4 bases from J; bases unmatched to any gene: 4.

This clone was counted only a few times. Other DNA sequences in the same sample also yield this CDR3. This chain links TRBV20-1 with TRBJ2-3; no clear D. With 3 bases removed from V and 2 bases from J, the gap between germline ends came to 3 bases. This CDR3 is 11 amino acids long. In germline, CDR1 is DFQATT, CDR2 SNEGSKA (reference sequence). This CDR3 reads CSARVTDTQYF. CDR3 bases: TGCAGTGCTAGGGTCACAGATACGCAGTATTTT.

The chain uses TRBV13 and TRBJ1-2; 8 bases line up with TRBD1. CDR1 PRHDT and CDR2 FYEKMQ come from the germline V gene (reference sequence). The V gene end was trimmed by 0 bases and the J gene end by 3 bases; junction bases not matched to a gene: 3. This CDR3 is built from 15 residues. The CDR3 DNA reads TGTGCCAGCAGCTTAGGTTCGGGACAGGACTATGGCTACACCTTC. Translating it yields CASSLGSGQDYGYTF.

About this clone: Other nucleotide sequences in the sample specify the same CDR3. The rearrangement joins TRBV11-2 to TRBJ2-7; D is possibly TRBD1 (6 bases). CDR1 and CDR2 (germline): SGHAT, FQNNGV. Trimming cost V 0 bases and J 1 base, with 7 bases left between them. This CDR3 contains 14 residues. Here the CDR3 reads CASSLDRGSYEQYF. The CDR3 DNA follows: TGTGCCAGCAGCTTAGATAGGGGGTCCTACGAGCAGTACTTC.

The chain is built from TRBV5-6 and TRBJ2-7; 10 bases line up with TRBD2. J was trimmed by 6 bases and V by 1 base; bases with no gene match: 4. The V gene's germline CDR1 is SGHDT and CDR2 YYEEEE. The CDR3 runs 14 residues. The CDR3 spells CASSLTSGNTEQYF. As DNA, the CDR3 is TGTGCCAGCAGCTTGACTAGCGGGAATACCGAGCAGTACTTC. The full variable domain, with the rest looked up from reference TRBV5-6 and TRBJ2-7, is DAGVTQSPTHLIKTRGQQVTLRCSPKSGHDTVSWYQQALGQGPQFIFQYYEEEERQRGNFPDRFSGHQFPNYSSELNVNALLLGDSALYLCASSLTSGNTEQYFGPGTRLTVT.